A selection of T cell receptor beta chains follows, all from one sample in a study of T cell responses to AZD1222 COVID-19 vaccine. Profiling relied on immunoSEQ multiplex PCR, and the TCRdb table lists in-frame clones only, not all of them. In the table there are 100,000 to 120,000 clones, more than 70% of which are singletons. This specimen consisted of peripheral blood, obtained 28 days after the second AZD1222 dose. These receptors all stem from an adult who received the AZD1222 COVID-19 vaccine. The CDR3 runs from the conserved cysteine through the conserved F or W. The D gene is left open where the match is weak. Not all rows give a size; the values are once, few, many and, for expanded clones, a class.

D gene: -; V gene: TRBV28; J gene: TRBJ1-3; clone size: -; CDR3 DNA: TGTGCCAGCAGTTTATGGGGGGCTGGAAACACCATATATTTT; CDR3 protein: CASSLWGAGNTIYF
D gene: TRBD1; V gene: TRBV7-8; J gene: TRBJ1-2; clone size: -; CDR3 DNA: TGTGCCAGCAGCTTAAGGGGACAGGAACCTAACTATGGCTACACCTTC; CDR3 protein: CASSLRGQEPNYGYTF
D gene: -; V gene: TRBV19; J gene: TRBJ2-3; clone size: -; CDR3 DNA: TGTGCCAGTAGTCACGGCAGACTGGGAGATACGCAGTATTTT; CDR3 protein: CASSHGRLGDTQYF
D gene: -; V gene: TRBV3-1/TRBV3-2; J gene: TRBJ2-3; clone size: -; CDR3 DNA: TGTGCCAGCAGCCAAGACTCAGGCACAGATACGCAGTATTTT; CDR3 protein: CASSQDSGTDTQYF
D gene: TRBD1; V gene: TRBV5-1; J gene: TRBJ1-2; clone size: once; CDR3 DNA: TGCGCCAGCAGCCCAGGACAGGGGATCGAAAACACCTTC; CDR3 protein: CASSPGQGIENTF
D gene: -; V gene: TRBV6-5; J gene: TRBJ2-3; clone size: -; CDR3 DNA: TGTGCCAGCAGTTACTCTGATAGGGGAGCAGATACGCAGTATTTT; CDR3 protein: CASSYSDRGADTQYF
D gene: TRBD2; V gene: TRBV6-2/TRBV6-3; J gene: TRBJ2-2; clone size: -; CDR3 DNA: TGTGCCAGCAGTTACTCGACTAGCGGGGGGTCGAACACCGGGGAGCTGTTTTTT; CDR3 protein: CASSYSTSGGSNTGELFF
D gene: TRBD1; V gene: TRBV28; J gene: TRBJ2-1; clone size: -; CDR3 DNA: TGTGCCAGCAGTGGGACAGGTGCCGCCAAGAGCTCCTACAATGAGCAGTTCTTC; CDR3 protein: CASSGTGAAKSSYNEQFF
D gene: -; V gene: TRBV5-1; J gene: TRBJ1-1; clone size: -; CDR3 DNA: TGCGCCAGCAGCTTAATGATGAACACTGAAGCTTTCTTT; CDR3 protein: CASSLMMNTEAFF
D gene: TRBD1; V gene: TRBV7-9; J gene: TRBJ2-6; clone size: -; CDR3 DNA: TGTGCCAGCAGTCGCGCGACAGGGTTCGGGGCCAACGTCCTGACTTTC; CDR3 protein: CASSRATGFGANVLTF
D gene: -; V gene: TRBV7-9; J gene: TRBJ1-1; clone size: -; CDR3 DNA: TGTGCCAGCAGATATTATTCGGGCAACACTGAAGCTTTCTTT; CDR3 protein: CASRYYSGNTEAFF
D gene: TRBD1; V gene: TRBV6-5; J gene: TRBJ2-7; clone size: -; CDR3 DNA: TGTGCCAGCAGAGCCGGGACAGGGCTAGACTACGAGCAGTACTTC; CDR3 protein: CASRAGTGLDYEQYF
D gene: -; V gene: TRBV3-1/TRBV3-2; J gene: TRBJ1-6; clone size: -; CDR3 DNA: TGTGCCAATCAAAGGTTCTCACCCCTCCACTTT; CDR3 protein: CANQRFSPLHF
D gene: TRBD1; V gene: TRBV27; J gene: TRBJ1-6; clone size: -; CDR3 DNA: TGTGCCAGCAGTCTCCGACAGGGGTTGAATTCACCCCTCCACTTT; CDR3 protein: CASSLRQGLNSPLHF
D gene: TRBD1; V gene: TRBV2; J gene: TRBJ1-6; clone size: -; CDR3 DNA: TGTGCCACACAGGGGGCTAATTCACCCCTCCACTTT; CDR3 protein: CATQGANSPLHF
D gene: -; V gene: TRBV6-5; J gene: TRBJ1-4; clone size: -; CDR3 DNA: TGTGCCAGCAGTCCCGGGAGGAGAGAGGGAAAACTGTTTTTT; CDR3 protein: CASSPGRREGKLFF
D gene: -; V gene: TRBV25-1; J gene: TRBJ1-5; clone size: -; CDR3 DNA: TGTGCCAGCAGTGAGGGGGGACGGGGGTTTCTTCAGCCCCAGCATTTT; CDR3 protein: CASSEGGRGFLQPQHF
D gene: -; V gene: TRBV7-2; J gene: TRBJ2-3; clone size: -; CDR3 DNA: TGTGCCAGCAGCCCGACTACTAGCACAGATACGCAGTATTTT; CDR3 protein: CASSPTTSTDTQYF
D gene: TRBD2; V gene: TRBV6-4; J gene: TRBJ2-1; clone size: -; CDR3 DNA: TGTGCCAGCAGTGACTCGGGGGTAGCGGGGGAGCAGTTCTTC; CDR3 protein: CASSDSGVAGEQFF
D gene: -; V gene: TRBV2; J gene: TRBJ2-5; clone size: -; CDR3 DNA: TGTGCCAGCAGTGGGTGGACCGGGATCCAAGAGACCCAGTACTTC; CDR3 protein: CASSGWTGIQETQYF
D gene: TRBD1; V gene: TRBV27; J gene: TRBJ2-7; clone size: -; CDR3 DNA: TGTGCCAGCTCCGGACAGGGGACCTACGAGCAGTACTTC; CDR3 protein: CASSGQGTYEQYF
D gene: -; V gene: TRBV15; J gene: TRBJ2-2; clone size: -; CDR3 DNA: TGTGCCACCAGCAGAGAAATTTCAAACACCGGGGAGCTGTTTTTT; CDR3 protein: CATSREISNTGELFF
D gene: -; V gene: TRBV18; J gene: TRBJ2-5; clone size: -; CDR3 DNA: TGTGCCAGCTCACCACCGGGGGACCAAGAGACCCAGTACTTC; CDR3 protein: CASSPPGDQETQYF
D gene: TRBD1; V gene: TRBV2; J gene: TRBJ1-6; clone size: few; CDR3 DNA: TGTGCCAGCAGTGAAGCCGGACAGGCTACCTATAATTCACCCCTCCACTTT; CDR3 protein: CASSEAGQATYNSPLHF
D gene: TRBD1; V gene: TRBV7-2; J gene: TRBJ1-2; clone size: -; CDR3 DNA: TGTGCCAGCAGCTTATTCGCGTCGGGACAGGGGGGTATGGGCTATGGCTACACCTTC; CDR3 protein: CASSLFASGQGGMGYGYTF
D gene: -; V gene: TRBV7-6; J gene: TRBJ2-2; clone size: -; CDR3 DNA: TGTGCCAGCAGCTTAGGGGGCTCGCCCCCCTGGAACACCGGGGAGCTGTTTTTT; CDR3 protein: CASSLGGSPPWNTGELFF
D gene: -; V gene: TRBV12-3/TRBV12-4; J gene: TRBJ2-2; clone size: -; CDR3 DNA: TGTGCCAGCAACTGGGGCACCGGGGAGCTGTTTTTT; CDR3 protein: CASNWGTGELFF
D gene: -; V gene: TRBV28; J gene: TRBJ1-3; clone size: -; CDR3 DNA: TGTGCCAGCAGTTTATCAGCAGCCGGCGGGAACACCATATATTTT; CDR3 protein: CASSLSAAGGNTIYF
D gene: TRBD1; V gene: TRBV5-1; J gene: TRBJ1-1; clone size: -; CDR3 DNA: TGCGCCAGCAGCCCCTTGGACAGGGGGCGCGGGAACACTGAAGCTTTCTTT; CDR3 protein: CASSPLDRGRGNTEAFF
D gene: -; V gene: TRBV6-5; J gene: TRBJ2-2; clone size: -; CDR3 DNA: TGTGCCAGCAGTTACCCCGGCAGCGGGGAGCTGTTTTTT; CDR3 protein: CASSYPGSGELFF
D gene: TRBD1; V gene: TRBV5-6; J gene: TRBJ1-2; clone size: -; CDR3 DNA: TGTGCCAGCAGCATGACAGGGGTGGCCTATGGCTACACCTTC; CDR3 protein: CASSMTGVAYGYTF
D gene: -; V gene: TRBV21-1; J gene: TRBJ2-7; clone size: -; CDR3 DNA: TGTGCCAGCACCTGGGGGACAGATTACTACGAGCAGTACTTC; CDR3 protein: CASTWGTDYYEQYF
D gene: -; V gene: TRBV19; J gene: TRBJ1-6; clone size: few; CDR3 DNA: TGTGCCAGTACCCCGGGTATTAATCGTTTGCAGGGATCACCCCTCCACTTT; CDR3 protein: CASTPGINRLQGSPLHF
D gene: -; V gene: TRBV28; J gene: TRBJ1-5; clone size: few; CDR3 DNA: TGTGCCAGCAGTCTAGCGGGACACAATCAGCCCCAGCATTTT; CDR3 protein: CASSLAGHNQPQHF
D gene: -; V gene: TRBV24-1; J gene: TRBJ2-7; clone size: -; CDR3 DNA: TGTGCCACCAGACGAACAGGGGAGGACGAGCAGTACTTC; CDR3 protein: CATRRTGEDEQYF
D gene: TRBD1; V gene: TRBV11-3; J gene: TRBJ1-1; clone size: -; CDR3 DNA: TGTGCCAGCAGCTTAGGCGGGACAGCGAACACTGAAGCTTTCTTT; CDR3 protein: CASSLGGTANTEAFF
D gene: TRBD1; V gene: TRBV27; J gene: TRBJ1-1; clone size: -; CDR3 DNA: TGTGCCAGCTGGCCACTGACAGGGATCACTGAAGCTTTCTTT; CDR3 protein: CASWPLTGITEAFF
D gene: -; V gene: TRBV9; J gene: TRBJ2-3; clone size: -; CDR3 DNA: TGTGCCAGCAGCGAACTGGGGACTGGACTCACAGATACGCAGTATTTT; CDR3 protein: CASSELGTGLTDTQYF
D gene: TRBD1; V gene: TRBV19; J gene: TRBJ2-1; clone size: many; CDR3 DNA: TGTGCCAGTAGTATGCCCCCCGGGACAGGGAACAATGAGCAGTTCTTC; CDR3 protein: CASSMPPGTGNNEQFF
D gene: TRBD1; V gene: TRBV7-2; J gene: TRBJ2-4; clone size: -; CDR3 DNA: TGTGCCAGCAGCTCCCGACAGGGTTCCGACATTCAGTACTTC; CDR3 protein: CASSSRQGSDIQYF
D gene: TRBD2; V gene: TRBV27; J gene: TRBJ2-7; clone size: -; CDR3 DNA: TGTGCCAGCAGTTTCCTCGGGGGGAACTACGAGCAGTACTTC; CDR3 protein: CASSFLGGNYEQYF
D gene: -; V gene: TRBV6-5; J gene: TRBJ1-6; clone size: -; CDR3 DNA: TGTGCCAGCAGACAGACAGGCATTAATTCACCCCTCCACTTT; CDR3 protein: CASRQTGINSPLHF
D gene: -; V gene: TRBV6-5; J gene: TRBJ2-3; clone size: -; CDR3 DNA: TGTGCCAGCAGTTACAGCGGACCTAGCACAGATACGCAGTATTTT; CDR3 protein: CASSYSGPSTDTQYF
D gene: -; V gene: TRBV7-2; J gene: TRBJ2-2; clone size: -; CDR3 DNA: TGTGCCAGCAGCTTAGTCCCACAGGGACACGGGGAGCTGTTTTTT; CDR3 protein: CASSLVPQGHGELFF
D gene: -; V gene: TRBV6-2/TRBV6-3; J gene: TRBJ2-7; clone size: -; CDR3 DNA: TGTGCCAGCAGTGCCGACCTGAGCTCCTACGAGCAGTACTTC; CDR3 protein: CASSADLSSYEQYF
D gene: -; V gene: TRBV28; J gene: TRBJ1-5; clone size: -; CDR3 DNA: TGTGCCAGCAGGCCTGGTGGGGGCGGTCAGCCCCAGCATTTT; CDR3 protein: CASRPGGGGQPQHF
D gene: -; V gene: TRBV19; J gene: TRBJ1-4; clone size: few; CDR3 DNA: TGTGCCAGTAGTATAGCTGGGGGCCATGAAAAACTGTTTTTT; CDR3 protein: CASSIAGGHEKLFF
D gene: TRBD1; V gene: TRBV6-5; J gene: TRBJ1-1; clone size: -; CDR3 DNA: TGTGCCAGCAGTCGGGACAGACTGAACACTGAAGCTTTCTTT; CDR3 protein: CASSRDRLNTEAFF
D gene: TRBD1; V gene: TRBV9; J gene: TRBJ1-2; clone size: -; CDR3 DNA: TGTGCCAGCAGCGTAAATGGACAGGGCGAAGGCTACACCTTC; CDR3 protein: CASSVNGQGEGYTF
D gene: -; V gene: TRBV18; J gene: TRBJ1-1; clone size: -; CDR3 DNA: TGTGCCAGCTCACCACCCTCGTTGAACACTGAAGCTTTCTTT; CDR3 protein: CASSPPSLNTEAFF